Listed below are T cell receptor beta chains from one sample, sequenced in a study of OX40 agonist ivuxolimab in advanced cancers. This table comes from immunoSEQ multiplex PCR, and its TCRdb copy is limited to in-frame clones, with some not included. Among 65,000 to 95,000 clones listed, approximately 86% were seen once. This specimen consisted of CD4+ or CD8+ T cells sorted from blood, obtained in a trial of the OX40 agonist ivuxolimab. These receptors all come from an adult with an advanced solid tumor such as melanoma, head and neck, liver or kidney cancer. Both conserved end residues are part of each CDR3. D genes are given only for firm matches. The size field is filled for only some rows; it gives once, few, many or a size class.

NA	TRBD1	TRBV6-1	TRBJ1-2	TGTGCCAGCAAACGGGACAGCTTACAGTATGGCTACACCTTC	CASKRDSLQYGYTF
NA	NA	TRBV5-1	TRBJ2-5	TGCGCCAGCAGCTTGGGGGGACAAGGGATTGTGACCCAGTACTTC	CASSLGGQGIVTQYF
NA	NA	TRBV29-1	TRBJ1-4	TGCAGCGTTGAAGGGGCAACTAATGAAAAACTGTTTTTT	CSVEGATNEKLFF
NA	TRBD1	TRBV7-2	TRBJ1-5	TGTGCCAGCAGCCAAGACAGGGACCAGCCCCAGCATTTT	CASSQDRDQPQHF
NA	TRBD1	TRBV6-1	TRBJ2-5	TGTGCCAGCAGTGAAAGGGGCAGGGGGCAAGAGACCCAGTACTTC	CASSERGRGQETQYF
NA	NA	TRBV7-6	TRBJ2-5	TGTGCCAGCAGCTTAGCATCTTTATCCTCAAGAATGATGCACTTC	CASSLASLSSRMMHF
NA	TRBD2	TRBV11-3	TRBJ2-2	TGTGCCAGCAGCTTGGGGTGGGGCGGGAGCGGGGAGCTGTTTTTT	CASSLGWGGSGELFF
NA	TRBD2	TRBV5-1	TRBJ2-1	TGCGCCAGCAGCTCGGGGGGAAGCGGGAGGAGGAATGAGCAGTTCTTC	CASSSGGSGRRNEQFF
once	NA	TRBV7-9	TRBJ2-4	TGTGCCAGCAGCTTAAACCGGCCAGGGTCGGACATTCAGTACTTC	CASSLNRPGSDIQYF
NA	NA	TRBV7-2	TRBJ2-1	TGTGCCAGCAGCCTAGGGTTTTCCTACAATGAGCAGTTCTTC	CASSLGFSYNEQFF
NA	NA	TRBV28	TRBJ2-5	TGTGCCAGCACCCAGGGGCGCGGCCTCTCGACCCAGTACTTC	CASTQGRGLSTQYF
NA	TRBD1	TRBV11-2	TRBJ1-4	TGTGCCAGCAGCCTGGGACAGCAAAATGAAAAACTGTTTTTT	CASSLGQQNEKLFF
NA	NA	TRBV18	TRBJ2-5	TGTGCCAGCTCAACCGCAACGGGAGAGACCCAGTACTTC	CASSTATGETQYF
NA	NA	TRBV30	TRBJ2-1	TGTGCCTGGAGTACCACAGGGTATGAGCAGTTCTTC	CAWSTTGYEQFF
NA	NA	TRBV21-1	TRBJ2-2	TGTGCCACCCAAGACAGGGGGCGAGGCGGGGAGCTGTTTTTT	CATQDRGRGGELFF
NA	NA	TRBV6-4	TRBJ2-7	TGTGCCAGCAGTGACTCGGTAACTCGTCGAGGGACAAGGACCTACGAGCAGTACTTC	CASSDSVTRRGTRTYEQYF
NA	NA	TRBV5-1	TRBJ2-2	TGCGCCAGCAGCTCCAGGACAGAGAACACCGGGGAGCTGTTTTTT	CASSSRTENTGELFF
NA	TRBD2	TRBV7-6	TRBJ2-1	TGTGCCAGCAGCCGGACTGGCGGGGGGTCAAACAATGAGCAGTTCTTC	CASSRTGGGSNNEQFF
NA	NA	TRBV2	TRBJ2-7	TGTGCCAGCAGTGAAGCCCGCTACGAGCAGTACTTC	CASSEARYEQYF
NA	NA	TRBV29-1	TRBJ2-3	TGCAGCGTTGAAGCAGGGCGCGTGGTAGATACGCAGTATTTT	CSVEAGRVVDTQYF
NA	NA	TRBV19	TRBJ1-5	TGTGCAGGCGGGAGGGGGTCCTCATCCTTCCAGCCCCAGCATTTT	CAGGRGSSSFQPQHF
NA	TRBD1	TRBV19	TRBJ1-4	TGTGCCAGTAGTATTAGGACAGGGAATGAAAAACTGTTTTTT	CASSIRTGNEKLFF
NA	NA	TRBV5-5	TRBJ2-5	TGTGCCAGCAGCTTGTTAGGGGAAGGAGAGACCCAGTACTTC	CASSLLGEGETQYF
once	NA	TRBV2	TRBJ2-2	TGTGCCAGCAGTGGCAGGGGACGGTCGAACACCGGGGAGCTGTTTTTT	CASSGRGRSNTGELFF
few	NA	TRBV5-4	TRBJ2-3	TGTGCCAGCGCAGGGGATAGCACAGATACGCAGTATTTT	CASAGDSTDTQYF
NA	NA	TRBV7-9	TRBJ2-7	TGTGCCAGCAGCTTAAGGGTAGTAGCGGTGTCCTACGAGCAGTACTTC	CASSLRVVAVSYEQYF
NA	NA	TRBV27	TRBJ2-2	TGTGCCAGCAATGGGGGGCCGACCGGGGAGCTGTTTTTT	CASNGGPTGELFF
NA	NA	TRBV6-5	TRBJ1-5	TGTGCCAGCGGGAAAGGACAGAATAGCAATCAGCCCCAGCATTTT	CASGKGQNSNQPQHF
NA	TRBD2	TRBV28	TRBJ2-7	TGTGCCAGCGATCAGGGGGGACTAGCGGCCGAGCAGTACTTC	CASDQGGLAAEQYF
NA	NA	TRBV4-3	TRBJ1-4	TGCGCCAGCAGCCAGGATAGTCGGGGGAATCGTATGTTTTTT	CASSQDSRGNRMFF
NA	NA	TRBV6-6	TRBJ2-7	TGTGCCAGCAGGGGGGACTCACGTCCCGAGCAGTACTTC	CASRGDSRPEQYF
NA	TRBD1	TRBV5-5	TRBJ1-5	TGTGCCAGCAGCCCGGAACAGGGGGCCCTTGGCAATCAGCCCCAGCATTTT	CASSPEQGALGNQPQHF
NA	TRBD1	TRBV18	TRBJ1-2	TGTGCCAGCTCACTTCGGGACAGGGGGTCGGAAGGCTACACCTTC	CASSLRDRGSEGYTF
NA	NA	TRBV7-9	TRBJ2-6	TGTGCCAGCAGCTCGGCTGCTGGGGCCAACGTCCTGACTTTC	CASSSAAGANVLTF
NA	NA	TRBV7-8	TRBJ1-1	TGTGCCAGCAGCTTAGCCCCGGGGGCGATCACTGAAGCTTTCTTT	CASSLAPGAITEAFF
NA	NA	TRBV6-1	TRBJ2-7	TGTGCCAGCAGTGAGTCAGGGCCCCCCTACGAGCAGTACTTC	CASSESGPPYEQYF
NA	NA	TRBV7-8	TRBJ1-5	TGTGCCAGCAGCTTAGGACAGCTCAGGCCCCAGCATTTT	CASSLGQLRPQHF
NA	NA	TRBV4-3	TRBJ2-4	TGCGCCAGCAGCCAAGACTTAGGGACCAAAAACATTCAGTACTTC	CASSQDLGTKNIQYF
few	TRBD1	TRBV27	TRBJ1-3	TGTGCCAGCCGAAAACAGGGGCTATCGGATGGAAACACCATATATTTT	CASRKQGLSDGNTIYF
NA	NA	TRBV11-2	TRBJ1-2	TGTGCCAGCAGCCCCAATCCGGCCGTCTATGGCTACACCTTC	CASSPNPAVYGYTF
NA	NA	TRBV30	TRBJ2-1	TGTGCCTGGAGGGCCCCAGGTGGGCTGACGGAGCAGTTCTTC	CAWRAPGGLTEQFF
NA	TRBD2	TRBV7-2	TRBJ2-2	TGTGCCAGCAGCCCACCTAGCGGGAGAATCTCCGGGGAGCTGTTTTTT	CASSPPSGRISGELFF
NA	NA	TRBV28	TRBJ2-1	TGTGCCATCAAAACAGGGAGCTCCTACAATGAGCAGTTCTTC	CAIKTGSSYNEQFF
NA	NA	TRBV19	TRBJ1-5	TGTGCCAGTAGTATAGATGACGGTCCTACGGGACAGCCCCAGCATTTT	CASSIDDGPTGQPQHF
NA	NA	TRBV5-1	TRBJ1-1	TGCGCCAGCAGCTTGGGGGGCCGGAGGGGAGCTTTCTTT	CASSLGGRRGAFF
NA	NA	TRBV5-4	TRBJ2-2	TGTGCCAGCAGCTCCTCTCTATCTAGGGAGCTGTTTTTT	CASSSSLSRELFF
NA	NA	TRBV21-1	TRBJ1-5	TGTGCCAGCAGCAAAGCGGGACCCGACAATCAGCCCCAGCATTTT	CASSKAGPDNQPQHF
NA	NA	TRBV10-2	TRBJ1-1	TGCGCCAGCACCGACAGTCCGAACACTGAAGCTTTCTTT	CASTDSPNTEAFF
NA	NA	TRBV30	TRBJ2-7	TGTGCCTGGAGGGTAACCTCCCCGGGGCTCTCCTACGAGCAGTACTTC	CAWRVTSPGLSYEQYF
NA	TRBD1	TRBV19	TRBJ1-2	TGTGCCAGTTCTAACCAGGGGGTCATATTTGGCTACACCTTC	CASSNQGVIFGYTF
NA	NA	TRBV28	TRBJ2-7	TGTGCCAGCAGAAGCGACTCCTACGAGCAGTACTTC	CASRSDSYEQYF
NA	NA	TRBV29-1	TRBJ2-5	TGCAGCGCCCGAGCGGGTGGGGAGACCCAGTACTTC	CSARAGGETQYF
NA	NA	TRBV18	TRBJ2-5	TGTGCCAGCTCAATAAGCGTTTACCAAGAGACCCAGTACTTC	CASSISVYQETQYF
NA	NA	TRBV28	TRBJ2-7	TGTGCCAGCACTTTAGGACCGCAGGGCTCCTACGAGCAGTACTTC	CASTLGPQGSYEQYF
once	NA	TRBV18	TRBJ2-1	TGTGCCAGCTCACCACGATCAGGGGCCGCCCGAAGCTCCTACAATGAGCAGTTCTTC	CASSPRSGAARSSYNEQFF